This T cell receptor (beta chain) was recovered during a study of control samples from healthy donors and cancer patients. Method: immunoSEQ multiplex PCR; TCRdb's copy keeps in-frame clones and lacks some. The table has 65,000 to 80,000 clones, 89% seen once. Remarks on this clone: An end of the junction differs from the germline gene, which may be a read error.

Source material: PBMCs. This sequence was found in a woman aged 50 to 60 with colorectal cancer.

The chain's CDR3 is CARSQGAEGPGGYTF. CDR3 sequence (DNA): TGTGCCCGCAGCCAAGGGGCGGAGGGGCCGGGGGGCTACACCTTC. The chain recombines TRBV3-1 (or the pseudogene TRBV3-2) with TRBJ1-2; possible D gene TRBD1, 5 bases. This CDR3 has 15 amino acids. Per germline, CDR1 LGHDT and CDR2 YNNKEL (reference sequence).